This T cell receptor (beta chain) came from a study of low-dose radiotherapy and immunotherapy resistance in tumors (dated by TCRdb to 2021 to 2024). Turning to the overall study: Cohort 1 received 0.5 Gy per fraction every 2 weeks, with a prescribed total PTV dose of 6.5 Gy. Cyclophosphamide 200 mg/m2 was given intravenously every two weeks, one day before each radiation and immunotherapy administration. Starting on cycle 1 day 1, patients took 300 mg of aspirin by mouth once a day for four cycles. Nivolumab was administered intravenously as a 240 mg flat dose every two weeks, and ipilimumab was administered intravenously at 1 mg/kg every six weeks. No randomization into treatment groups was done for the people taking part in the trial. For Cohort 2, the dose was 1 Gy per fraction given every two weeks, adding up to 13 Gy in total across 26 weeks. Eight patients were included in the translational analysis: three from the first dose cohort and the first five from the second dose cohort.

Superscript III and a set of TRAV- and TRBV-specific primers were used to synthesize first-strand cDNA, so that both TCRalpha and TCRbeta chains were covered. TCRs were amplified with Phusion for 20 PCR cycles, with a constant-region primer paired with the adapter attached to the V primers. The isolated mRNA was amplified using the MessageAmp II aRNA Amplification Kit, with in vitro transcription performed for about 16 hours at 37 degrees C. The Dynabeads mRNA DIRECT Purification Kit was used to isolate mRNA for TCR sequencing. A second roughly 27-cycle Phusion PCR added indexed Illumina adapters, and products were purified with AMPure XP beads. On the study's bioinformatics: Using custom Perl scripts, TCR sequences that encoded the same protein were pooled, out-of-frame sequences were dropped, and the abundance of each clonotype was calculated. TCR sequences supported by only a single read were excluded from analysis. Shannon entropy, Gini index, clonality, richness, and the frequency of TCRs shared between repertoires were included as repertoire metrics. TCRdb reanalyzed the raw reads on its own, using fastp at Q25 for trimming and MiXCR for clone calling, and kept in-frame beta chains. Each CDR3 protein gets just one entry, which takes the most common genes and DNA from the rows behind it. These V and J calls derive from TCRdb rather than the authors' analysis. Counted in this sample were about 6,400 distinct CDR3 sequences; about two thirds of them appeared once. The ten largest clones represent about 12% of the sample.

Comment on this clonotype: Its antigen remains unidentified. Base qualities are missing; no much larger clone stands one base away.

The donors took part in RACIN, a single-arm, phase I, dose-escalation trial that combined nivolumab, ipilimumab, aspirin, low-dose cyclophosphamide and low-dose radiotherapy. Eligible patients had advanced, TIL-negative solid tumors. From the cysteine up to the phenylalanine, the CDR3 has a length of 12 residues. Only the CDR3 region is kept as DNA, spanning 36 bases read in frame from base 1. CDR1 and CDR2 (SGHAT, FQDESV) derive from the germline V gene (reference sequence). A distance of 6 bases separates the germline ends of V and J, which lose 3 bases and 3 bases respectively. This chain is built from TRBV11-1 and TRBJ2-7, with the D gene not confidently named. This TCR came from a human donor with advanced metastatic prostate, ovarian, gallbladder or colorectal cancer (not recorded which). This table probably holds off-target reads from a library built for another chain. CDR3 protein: CASSFKDYEQYF. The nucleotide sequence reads TGTGCCAGCAGCTTTAAAGACTACGAGCAGTACTTC.